The rows below give T cell receptor beta chains drawn from one sample of a study of T cells in Graves' hyperthyroidism and ophthalmopathy. One entry per CDR3 protein results from TCRdb running MiXCR on the multiplex PCR reads. Of 20,000 to 30,000 distinct CDR3 sequences listed, under 55% are singletons. Sequencing input: blood. The receptors were gathered from a woman aged 35 to 49 with Graves' hyperthyroidism that later progressed to Graves' ophthalmopathy. The CDR3 runs from the conserved cysteine through the conserved F or W. The order of the fields is V gene, clone size, CDR3 length, CDR3 protein. Clone size is not always given. Where it is, it says once, few, many or a class for expanded clones.

v_call: TRBV15; clone_size: medium-sized; cdr3_length: 14; cdr3_aa: CATSRDLRNTEAFF
v_call: TRBV2; clone_size: -; cdr3_length: 14; cdr3_aa: CASSPTGGADTQYF
v_call: TRBV2; clone_size: medium-sized; cdr3_length: 13; cdr3_aa: CASSDDRGQPQHF
v_call: TRBV20-1; clone_size: medium-sized; cdr3_length: 14; cdr3_aa: CSARPAVSTDTQYF
v_call: TRBV4-2; clone_size: many; cdr3_length: 15; cdr3_aa: CASSQTSGSSYEQYF
v_call: TRBV20-1; clone_size: -; cdr3_length: 12; cdr3_aa: CRGTGPNTEAFF
v_call: TRBV5-1; clone_size: once; cdr3_length: 13; cdr3_aa: CASSLQGTYEQYF
v_call: TRBV24-1; clone_size: -; cdr3_length: 16; cdr3_aa: CATSEWHKTSTDTQYF
v_call: TRBV6-2/TRBV6-3; clone_size: many; cdr3_length: 15; cdr3_aa: CASSYSWQATYGYTF
v_call: TRBV15; clone_size: few; cdr3_length: 13; cdr3_aa: CATSSAYRAEQYF
v_call: TRBV6-1; clone_size: many; cdr3_length: 14; cdr3_aa: CASSDSRGLEKLFF
v_call: TRBV10-2; clone_size: -; cdr3_length: 15; cdr3_aa: CASSDHVAVNTEAFF
v_call: TRBV5-6; clone_size: -; cdr3_length: 13; cdr3_aa: CASSLGVEDEQFF
v_call: TRBV20-1; clone_size: -; cdr3_length: 16; cdr3_aa: CSATIYPGQVAYEQYF
v_call: TRBV13; clone_size: many; cdr3_length: 18; cdr3_aa: CASSLRRKGATHLYEQYF
v_call: TRBV20-1; clone_size: -; cdr3_length: 14; cdr3_aa: CSAVTSGRVDTQYF
v_call: TRBV7-8; clone_size: -; cdr3_length: 14; cdr3_aa: CASSFASGSYEQYF
v_call: TRBV5-1; clone_size: -; cdr3_length: 13; cdr3_aa: CASSLLGGTYEHF
v_call: TRBV7-2; clone_size: -; cdr3_length: 15; cdr3_aa: CASSKPGLAWDEQFF
v_call: TRBV20-1; clone_size: -; cdr3_length: 14; cdr3_aa: CSATRGRSGDTQYF
v_call: TRBV20-1; clone_size: medium-sized; cdr3_length: 13; cdr3_aa: CSASSGFSTEAFF
v_call: TRBV15; clone_size: -; cdr3_length: 14; cdr3_aa: CATRDGAGGHEQYF
v_call: TRBV10-3; clone_size: medium-sized; cdr3_length: 14; cdr3_aa: CAITGQGAEYGYTF
v_call: TRBV11-2; clone_size: many; cdr3_length: 14; cdr3_aa: CASSFGTGDYEQYF
v_call: TRBV14; clone_size: -; cdr3_length: 15; cdr3_aa: CACSRGVFPTDTQYF
v_call: TRBV3-1; clone_size: many; cdr3_length: 12; cdr3_aa: CASTTRGYEQYF
v_call: TRBV15; clone_size: medium-sized; cdr3_length: 16; cdr3_aa: CATSRDSSTGANVLTF
v_call: TRBV20-1; clone_size: few; cdr3_length: 14; cdr3_aa: CSANSRAIGETQYF
v_call: TRBV28; clone_size: few; cdr3_length: 15; cdr3_aa: CATRADILAKNIQYF
v_call: TRBV15; clone_size: medium-sized; cdr3_length: 13; cdr3_aa: CATSREGVNEQFF
v_call: TRBV9; clone_size: -; cdr3_length: 14; cdr3_aa: CASSGAGGGDTQYF
v_call: TRBV7-6; clone_size: medium-sized; cdr3_length: 15; cdr3_aa: CASSLGQLANTEAFF
v_call: TRBV2; clone_size: -; cdr3_length: 13; cdr3_aa: CASTAQGDYEQYF
v_call: TRBV6-1; clone_size: many; cdr3_length: 12; cdr3_aa: CASSPYNSPLHF
v_call: TRBV7-6; clone_size: medium-sized; cdr3_length: 16; cdr3_aa: CASSLLFGRAEGGYTF
v_call: TRBV7-2; clone_size: -; cdr3_length: 16; cdr3_aa: CAISLELAQYQETQYF
v_call: TRBV5-1; clone_size: -; cdr3_length: 15; cdr3_aa: CASSLAGGNYNEQFF
v_call: TRBV6-5; clone_size: -; cdr3_length: 15; cdr3_aa: CASSQGGAGGETQYF
v_call: TRBV28; clone_size: many; cdr3_length: 14; cdr3_aa: CASTTWRMNTEAFF
v_call: TRBV7-3; clone_size: -; cdr3_length: 15; cdr3_aa: CASSLTGGGTDTQYF
v_call: TRBV7-7; clone_size: -; cdr3_length: 14; cdr3_aa: CASSFEVGSNEQFF
v_call: TRBV10-3; clone_size: -; cdr3_length: 15; cdr3_aa: CAIGITQGSGNTIYF
v_call: TRBV7-2; clone_size: -; cdr3_length: 15; cdr3_aa: CASSLAGTRNTEAFF
v_call: TRBV30; clone_size: -; cdr3_length: 14; cdr3_aa: CAWSTSGACGTQYF
v_call: TRBV15; clone_size: -; cdr3_length: 14; cdr3_aa: CATRTVGDTGELFF
v_call: TRBV11-2; clone_size: -; cdr3_length: 16; cdr3_aa: CASSLEGGTGTDTQYF
v_call: TRBV6-5; clone_size: many; cdr3_length: 13; cdr3_aa: CASNRDSSTEAFF
v_call: TRBV20-1; clone_size: once; cdr3_length: 13; cdr3_aa: CSARAYFAGEQYF
v_call: TRBV20-1; clone_size: once; cdr3_length: 13; cdr3_aa: CSASEATNEKLFF
v_call: TRBV29-1; clone_size: -; cdr3_length: 15; cdr3_aa: CSVGGSGRHYNEQFF
v_call: TRBV28; clone_size: -; cdr3_length: 14; cdr3_aa: CASSLGQGNYDYTF